This is a list of T cell receptor beta chains from one sample in a study of blood T cell repertoires in COVID-19. Measured with immunoSEQ multiplex PCR; TCRdb has only the in-frame clones, and not every one. The data hold a few hundred thousand clones, with 80% to 90% observed a single time. Sequenced sample: PBMCs or T cells enriched from blood (not recorded which). The receptors shown here come from a woman aged 40-49 years with acute COVID-19. Both conserved end residues are trimmed from each CDR3. Fields, in order: V gene, J gene, CDR3 protein.

TRBV5-1,TRBJ2-7,ASSLTPGGGYEQY
TRBV4-1,TRBJ2-7,ASSRYAEYEQY
TRBV2,TRBJ1-2,ASRRTGAGYT
TRBV27,TRBJ1-4,ASSLSGQGGEKLF
TRBV19,TRBJ1-1,ASSIRDTNTEAF
TRBV19,TRBJ2-5,ASSIGDWASGNQETQY
TRBV19,TRBJ2-2,ASTFVGQLF
TRBV28,TRBJ1-1,ASSFKPLTRRVDTEAF
TRBV27,TRBJ2-7,ASSLEGTGLSYEQY
TRBV5-4,TRBJ2-3,ASSSSVGADTQY
TRBV3-1/TRBV3-2,TRBJ1-2,ASSGQGGGGYT
TRBV19,TRBJ1-5,ASSTGNSNQPQH
TRBV4-3,TRBJ1-1,ASSPQQGGTEAF
TRBV11-2,TRBJ2-5,ASSGGQGAETQY
TRBV2,TRBJ2-6,ASNQASAGANVLT
TRBV16,TRBJ1-2,ASSHINGAGGSLSGYT
TRBV4-2,TRBJ1-2,ASSQGTGADGYT
TRBV18,TRBJ1-4,ASSPSAGGEKLF
TRBV29-1,TRBJ2-7,SVFNTGTYEQY
TRBV19,TRBJ2-5,ASRPGLAKEETQY
TRBV10-2,TRBJ1-2,ASSELEGSRLGYT
TRBV28,TRBJ2-1,ASSFRQGSEQF
TRBV27,TRBJ1-2,ASSLDGLYGYT
TRBV27,TRBJ1-2,ASSLGREVLYGYT
TRBV3-1/TRBV3-2,TRBJ2-7,ASSQGEREQY
TRBV5-5,TRBJ1-2,ASSLVVTGDPYGYT
TRBV5-4,TRBJ2-2,ASSWTGVGGELF
TRBV7-9,TRBJ1-3,ASSTLTGGEDTIY
TRBV19,TRBJ1-2,ASSPTPGQGLPYGYT
TRBV5-4,TRBJ2-2,ASSLGASGSTGELF
TRBV12-3/TRBV12-4,TRBJ2-7,ASSGTGRGQY
TRBV21-1,TRBJ1-1,ASSPLGTGSDTEAF
TRBV7-2,TRBJ2-2,ASSPPWGQYTGELF
TRBV10-3,TRBJ1-1,AISESTGWTEAF
TRBV5-6,TRBJ2-7,ASSPDAGGPGEQY
TRBV6-2/TRBV6-3,TRBJ1-5,ASSYSREDQPQH
TRBV10-3,TRBJ1-4,AISESRRTGYNEKLF
TRBV3-1/TRBV3-2,TRBJ1-2,ASSQGEGGYT
TRBV28,TRBJ2-3,ASSFSASGGAGTQY
TRBV7-8,TRBJ1-1,ASSPLTGANTEAF
TRBV6-5,TRBJ1-1,ASTHNGGSTEAF
TRBV6-5,TRBJ2-3,ASRGLVGIAGTQY
TRBV4-2,TRBJ2-7,ASSQEHYEQY
TRBV2,TRBJ2-3,ASSEQGLAADTQY
TRBV7-2,TRBJ2-7,ASSLGQLNPYEQY
TRBV18,TRBJ1-5,ASQGQGWDQPQH
TRBV5-6,TRBJ1-4,ASSLDSTGAKEKLF
TRBV5-6,TRBJ1-1,ASSLQGANTEAF
TRBV6-2/TRBV6-3,TRBJ2-3,ASSLAVASTDTQY
TRBV11-2,TRBJ1-1,ASSSGSGEVWTEAF
TRBV28,TRBJ2-5,ASSPTGTPETQY
TRBV7-6,TRBJ2-1,ASSLRLQGLNPRGRDRNEQF
TRBV5-4,TRBJ1-1,ASSLGQGQSEAF
TRBV5-5,TRBJ2-7,ARDRVTSSYEQY
TRBV19,TRBJ2-1,ASSIRGKGSYNEQF